These 23 T cell receptor beta chains were sequenced from one sample in a study of blood T cell repertoires in COVID-19. Some clones are missing from TCRdb's copy, which holds only in-frame ones; the method was immunoSEQ multiplex PCR. Among approximately 210,000 clones listed, 65% to 90% were seen once. Sequencing used PBMCs or T cells enriched from blood (not recorded which). The receptors were sampled from a woman aged 45 to 65 with acute COVID-19.

This chain uses TRBV28 with TRBJ2-3, with unresolved D. V lost 1 base and J 5 bases, leaving 13 bases between the germline ends. CDR3 length: 15 amino acids. Germline V gives CDR1 MDHEN, CDR2 SYDVKM. This chain's CDR3 is CASSLFSQFIDTQYF. CDR3 coding DNA: TGTGCCAGCAGTTTATTTTCACAGTTTATAGATACGCAGTATTTT. The variable domain in full, completed from reference TRBV28 and TRBJ2-3, reads DVKVTQSSRYLVKRTGEKVFLECVQDMDHENMFWYRQDPGLGLRLIYFSYDVKMKEKGDIPEGYSVSREKKERFSLILESASTNQTSMYLCASSLFSQFIDTQYFGPGTRLTVL.

CDR3 nucleotides: TGTGCCAGCAGCTATCTACGGGAGAACACTGAAGCTTTCTTT. Protein: CASSYLRENTEAFF. The rearrangement uses TRBV11-3 and TRBJ1-1; D gene unclear. The CDR3 runs 14 residues. V lost 4 bases, J lost 1 base, and 10 bases lay in between. CDR1 is SGHNT and CDR2 is YENEEA in the germline V gene. Complete variable domain (other parts from reference TRBV11-3 and TRBJ1-1): EAGVVQSPRYKIIEKKQPVAFWCNPISGHNTLYWYLQNLGQGPELLIRYENEEAVDDSQLPKDRFSAERLKGVDSTLKIQPAELGDSAVYLCASSYLRENTEAFFGQGTRLTVV.

The chain is built from TRBV5-1 and TRBJ2-2; D ambiguous. The CDR3 extends over 14 amino acids. V was trimmed by 5 bases and J by 3 bases, leaving 11 bases between them. Per germline, CDR1 SGHRS and CDR2 YFSETQ. In DNA form, the CDR3 reads TGCGCCAGCAGTTACAGAACGGACACCGGGGAGCTGTTTTTT. This codes for CASSYRTDTGELFF.

The V call is TRBV5-5, the J call TRBJ2-1, with D unresolved. Germline V gene sequence: CDR1 SGHKS, CDR2 YYEKEE (reference sequence). The CDR3 is 14 amino acids. V was clipped by 1 base and J by 3 bases, with 8 bases between them. Here the CDR3 DNA reads TGTGCCAGCAGCTTGAGTGGTAGCTACAATGAGCAGTTCTTC. Translation gives CASSLSGSYNEQFF. Combining the CDR3 with reference TRBV5-5 and TRBJ2-1 gives the whole variable domain DAGVTQSPTHLIKTRGQQVTLRCSPISGHKSVSWYQQVLGQGPQFIFQYYEKEERGRGNFPDRFSARQFPNYSSELNVNALLLGDSALYLCASSLSGSYNEQFFGPGTRLTVL.

The V gene is TRBV28, the J gene TRBJ1-5; D may be TRBD1 (5 bases). This CDR3 region has 12 residues. Between the trimmed V and J ends, which lost 3 bases and 6 bases, there was a span of 6 bases. CDR1 is MDHEN, CDR2 SYDVKM, per germline. CDR3 nucleotides: TGTGCCAGCAGTTTCGGGGGTCAGCCCCAGCATTTT. The encoded protein is CASSFGGQPQHF.

The chain uses TRBV5-1 and TRBJ2-7; 7 positions match TRBD1. The CDR3 is 14 amino acids. Trimming cost V 3 bases and J 5 bases; bases outside gene matches: 8. Germline V gene data show CDR1 as SGHRS and CDR2 as YFSETQ. The CDR3 sequence: CASSWAPTGNEQYF. CDR3 DNA: TGCGCCAGCAGCTGGGCACCGACAGGGAACGAGCAGTACTTC.

The chain carries TRBV11-3 and TRBJ2-4, with 9 bases that match TRBD2. The V gene's germline CDR1 is SGHNT and CDR2 YENEEA. The CDR3 is made up of 17 amino acids. Losses at the gene ends were 0 bases for V and 9 bases for J; bases not matched to a gene: 12. CDR3 nucleotides: TGTGCCAGCAGCTTAGAGACTCTGGTAGCGGGGGTGGGCATTCAGTACTTC. Translation gives CASSLETLVAGVGIQYF. The variable domain in full, completed from reference TRBV11-3 and TRBJ2-4, reads EAGVVQSPRYKIIEKKQPVAFWCNPISGHNTLYWYLQNLGQGPELLIRYENEEAVDDSQLPKDRFSAERLKGVDSTLKIQPAELGDSAVYLCASSLETLVAGVGIQYFGAGTRLSVL.

The chain uses TRBV18 and TRBJ1-6; D perhaps matches TRBD1 (5 bases). V was trimmed by 6 bases and J by 6 bases, leaving 12 bases between them. In germline, CDR1 is KGHSH, CDR2 LQKENI. The CDR3 is 14 residues long. CDR3 DNA: TGTGCCAGCTCCGCCGGGGGAAGTAATTCACCCCTCCACTTT. This gives the protein CASSAGGSNSPLHF.

The V and J genes are TRBV7-2 and TRBJ2-4; a possible D gene is TRBD2 (5 bases). CDR1 and CDR2 (germline): SGHTA, FQGNSA. The V end was cut by 6 bases, the J end by 5 bases, with 17 bases between. The CDR3 is 15 amino acids. The CDR3 spells CASSGWAGTQNIQYF. CDR3 nucleotides: TGTGCCAGCAGTGGATGGGCGGGTACTCAAAACATTCAGTACTTC. Using reference TRBV7-2 and TRBJ2-4 for the parts outside the CDR3, the full variable domain is GAGVSQSPSNKVTEKGKDVELRCDPISGHTALYWYRQSLGQGLEFLIYFQGNSAPDKSGLPSDRFSAERTGGSVSTLTIQRTQQEDSAVYLCASSGWAGTQNIQYFGAGTRLSVL.

The chain carries TRBV12-3 or TRBV12-4 and TRBJ1-2; weak D call: TRBD1 (6 bases). This CDR3 is built from 13 residues. Trimming cost V 5 bases and J 5 bases, with 12 bases left between them. CDR3 in amino acids: CASSPGQNYGYTF. CDR3 nucleotide sequence: TGTGCCAGCAGTCCTGGACAGAATTATGGCTACACCTTC.

The chain couples TRBV11-3 to TRBJ2-7; 10 positions agree with TRBD1. The germline gives CDR1 SGHNT, CDR2 YENEEA. The CDR3 contains 13 residues. J gave up 10 bases and V 4 bases, and 7 bases lay outside the gene matches. The CDR3 DNA sequence: TGTGCCAGCAGCTGGGACGGGACAGGGGAACAGTACTTC. It specifies CASSWDGTGEQYF.

This clone was detected a few times. The genes are TRBV6-5 and TRBJ2-3; TRBD2 aligns across 8 bases. CDR1 MNHEY and CDR2 SVGAGI come from the germline V gene. This CDR3 spans 14 amino acids. The V and J ends lost 5 bases and 3 bases, in that order; junction bases with no gene match: 4. In nucleotides, the CDR3 is TGTGCCAGCAGTACGGGGGGGCCAACAGATACGCAGTATTTT. Translated: CASSTGGPTDTQYF.

V is TRBV7-2 and J is TRBJ1-1; 7 nucleotides match TRBD1. The V segment lost 3 bases and the J segment 3 bases; nucleotides outside the gene matches: 7. Germline loops: CDR1 SGHTA, CDR2 FQGNSA. The CDR3 sequence is 15 residues long. CDR3 protein: CASSFGKQGYTEAFF. CDR3 nucleotides: TGTGCCAGCAGCTTTGGTAAACAGGGGTACACTGAAGCTTTCTTT.

The chain joins TRBV30 to TRBJ1-4; 10 nucleotides match TRBD1. This CDR3 spans 17 amino acids. Germline loops: CDR1 GTSNPN, CDR2 SVGIG (reference sequence). V lost 1 base, J lost 1 base, and 6 bases stayed unmatched. The CDR3 region is CAWSAGQGVLTNEKLFF. CDR3 in DNA: TGTGCCTGGAGTGCAGGACAGGGGGTTTTAACTAATGAAAAACTGTTTTTT.

The chain carries TRBV9 and TRBJ2-3; a possible D gene is TRBD1 (5 bases). In germline, CDR1 is SGDLS, CDR2 YYNGEE. V was trimmed by 3 bases and J by 2 bases, leaving 13 bases between them. CDR3 length: 15 residues. DNA of the CDR3: TGTGCCAGCAGCGGACAGTCCAGTACCACAGATACGCAGTATTTT. This sequence encodes CASSGQSSTTDTQYF. Full variable domain (outside the CDR3, taken from reference TRBV9 and TRBJ2-3): DSGVTQTPKHLITATGQRVTLRCSPRSGDLSVYWYQQSLDQGLQFLIQYYNGEERAKGNILERFSAQQFPDLHSELNLSSLELGDSALYFCASSGQSSTTDTQYFGPGTRLTVL.

This clone was observed a handful of times. The V gene is TRBV19, the J gene TRBJ1-5; 9 positions match TRBD1. With V trimmed by 5 bases and J by 9 bases, 11 bases remained unmatched. CDR3 size: 15 residues. The germline CDR1 and CDR2 sequences are LNHDA and SQIVND (reference sequence). In nucleotides, the CDR3 is TGTGCCAGTAGTCCACGGACAGGGGTAGGGCGGCCCCAGCATTTT. Protein: CASSPRTGVGRPQHF.

The V and J genes are TRBV28 and TRBJ2-7; perhaps TRBD2 as D (5 bases). Trimming shortened V by 6 bases and J by 1 base, and 13 bases separated the two germline ends. The germline V gene has CDR1 MDHEN and CDR2 SYDVKM. The length of the CDR3 is 14 residues. The CDR3 nucleotides are TGTGCCAGCAGCAAGAGGAGGTCATCCTACGAGCAGTACTTC. This gives the protein CASSKRRSSYEQYF.

This rearrangement joins TRBV10-1 to TRBJ2-1; 7 positions match TRBD2. CDR3 length: 12 amino acids. Germline CDR1 reads WNHNN; CDR2 reads SYGVQD (reference sequence). Losses at the gene ends were 1 base for V and 14 bases for J; bases not matched to a gene: 5. The DNA of the CDR3 is TGCGCCAGCAGTGAGTTAGGCGGGGGTAAGTTCTTC. Its protein product is CASSELGGGKFF.

This clone was detected only once. The V call is TRBV30, the J call TRBJ2-5; TRBD1 agrees at 9 bases. The V and J ends lost 0 bases and 6 bases, in that order; junction bases with no gene match: 8. The length of the CDR3 is 15 residues. CDR1 and CDR2 from the germline V gene are GTSNPN and SVGIG (reference sequence). CDR3 in DNA: TGTGCCTGGAGTGTGGGACAGGGCGCCAGTCAGACCCAGTACTTC. Translation: CAWSVGQGASQTQYF.

V gene TRBV19 combines with J gene TRBJ1-6; D call uncertain. Trimming removed 7 bases at V and 7 bases at J, with 17 bases between. Germline-derived CDR1 and CDR2 are LNHDA and SQIVND (reference sequence). The CDR3 sequence is 15 residues long. The CDR3 region has the DNA TGTGCCAGTACCGATCTCGGGAGAGCAAATTCACCCCTCCACTTT. Translated, it gives CASTDLGRANSPLHF.

V and J are TRBV5-6 and TRBJ2-7; unclear D gene. The CDR3 has 13 amino acids. The germline CDR1 and CDR2 sequences are SGHDT and YYEEEE. V lost 6 bases and J 4 bases, leaving 14 bases between the germline ends. CDR3 sequence: CASTRLGPYEQYF. The DNA of the CDR3 is TGTGCCAGCACTCGGCTAGGCCCTTACGAGCAGTACTTC.

The chain employs TRBV9 and TRBJ1-6; D may be TRBD1 (5 bases). CDR1 is SGDLS, CDR2 YYNGEE, per germline. This CDR3 is built from 15 residues. Trimming cost V 1 base and J 6 bases, with 11 bases left between them. CDR3 in amino acids: CASSVTQGSNSPLHF. The CDR3 DNA sequence: TGTGCCAGCAGCGTAACTCAGGGAAGTAATTCACCCCTCCACTTT.

V and J are TRBV12-3 or TRBV12-4 and TRBJ1-4; D unresolved. V lost 4 bases and J lost 5, with 8 bases in between. The CDR3 is 13 residues long. This chain's CDR3 is CASSYRTNEKLFF. Written as DNA, the CDR3 is TGTGCCAGCAGTTACCGCACAAATGAAAAACTGTTTTTT.